This T cell receptor beta chain emerged from a study of blood T cell repertoires in COVID-19. Study as a whole: Acute and convalescent COVID-19 specimens originated in the United States, Italy and Spain.

The table came from immunoSEQ multiplex PCR; TCRdb's copy has only in-frame clones and leaves some out. Among about 270,000 clones listed, approximately 89% were seen once. Germline V gene data show CDR1 as SGHNT and CDR2 as YENEEA. The CDR3 loop spans 21 amino acids. V shed 0 bases and J shed 0 bases, with 24 bases lying between them. The sequenced sample was peripheral blood. This TCR came from a man aged 35 to 55 with active or convalescent COVID-19. This sequence joins TRBV11-3 and TRBJ1-5, with a possible D match to TRBD1 (5 bases). The CDR3: CASSLDGGIGGRSYSNQPQHF. CDR3 bases: TGTGCCAGCAGCTTAGATGGCGGAATCGGGGGACGATCTTATAGCAATCAGCCCCAGCATTTT.